The clone carrying this T cell receptor beta chain has just one count. Between the trimmed V and J ends, which lost 2 bases and 2 bases, there was a span of 12 bases. Germline values: CDR1 KGHSH, CDR2 LQKENI. The CDR3 runs to 15 residues. Assay: immunoSEQ multiplex PCR; the TCRdb copy retains only in-frame clones and omits some. The table includes roughly 230,000 clones, over 85% detected once. These data are taken from a study of blood T cell repertoires in COVID-19. Sequenced: PBMCs or T cells enriched from blood (not recorded which). The V call is TRBV18, the J call TRBJ1-2, with D maybe TRBD1 (5 bases). This TCR was recovered from a woman between 25 and 40 years old with acute COVID-19. CDR3 in amino acids: CASSPERGGNYGYTF. CDR3 DNA: TGTGCCAGCTCACCAGAGAGGGGAGGGAACTATGGCTACACCTTC.